This T cell receptor (beta chain) was documented in a study of CD8+CD57+ T cells in acquired aplastic anemia. For the study at large: The average for DNA from sorted CD4+ and CD8+ cells was about 3.3 ug. Sequencing produced an average of roughly 11 million reads per healthy donor for CD4+ cells. Whole-study findings and limits: CD8+ Simpson's diversity showed no significant patient-control difference. Some 29 CD8+ CDR3 sequences were shared between patients and controls.

This clonotype was observed at least ten times. No antigen is known for it. Using genomic DNA as the template, TCR beta VDJ and CDR3 profiling was carried out. TCRdb re-called the reads with MiXCR, one entry per CDR3 protein. The profile shows over 100,000 distinct CDR3 sequences, around 41% of them singletons. The V gene end was trimmed by 4 bases and the J gene end by 0 bases; junction bases not matched to a gene: 9. The CDR3 runs 16 residues. Germline loops: CDR1 SGHKS, CDR2 YYEKEE (reference sequence). Sample: sorted CD4+, CD8+, or CD8+CD57+ T cells (not recorded which) from PBMCs. The clonotype originates from a human donor in good health, serving as a control. The chain combines TRBV5-5 with TRBJ1-1; TRBD1 matches 7 bases. CDR3 nucleotides: TGTGCCAGCAGCCTGACACCGGGACAGCTGAACACTGAAGCTTTCTTT. Translation: CASSLTPGQLNTEAFF.